The next 21 T cell receptor beta chains were all read from a single sample in a study of blood T cells in healthy people across ages. Together with a sample-barcoded 5' primer, a J-beta primer mix was included in a second PCR lasting roughly 6 to 12 cycles. Using its own MiXCR run on the 5' RACE reads, TCRdb lists one record per CDR3 protein. The sample consists of about 1.6 million distinct CDR3 sequences, about 32% of them appearing once. The sample taken for sequencing was blood. These receptors originate from a woman in her 30s in good health.

The chain links TRBV21-1 to TRBJ2-1; TRBD2 is taken as the D call from the table, unchecked against the DNA. TRBV21-1 corresponds to a pseudogene. The length of the CDR3 is 17 residues. CDR3 sequence: CASSKDPGLAEHNEQFF. DNA of the CDR3: TGTGCCAGCAGCAAGGACCCGGGACTAGCGGAACACAATGAGCAGTTCTTC.

In this sample, this clonotype turned up a few times. The genes are TRBV12-3 or TRBV12-4 and TRBJ2-7, with D unclear. The length of the CDR3 is 11 residues. The germline V and J ends were trimmed by 6 bases and 4 bases, with 7 bases remaining between them. The CDR3 loop reads CASRSKYEQYF. CDR3 DNA: TGTGCCAGCAGGTCGAAGTACGAGCAGTACTTC.

V gene TRBV20-1 combines with J gene TRBJ2-5; 7 nucleotides line up with TRBD2. CDR1 and CDR2 (germline): DFQATT, SNEGSKA (reference sequence). The trim removed 0 bases at V and 5 bases at J, leaving 9 bases unmatched. This CDR3 comprises 15 residues. CDR3 nucleotide sequence: TGCAGTGCTAGAGATCCTAGCGGCACCCACGAGACCCAGTACTTC. It yields the protein CSARDPSGTHETQYF.

The J gene is TRBJ2-5, the V gene TRBV11-2, with 7 nucleotides matching TRBD2. With 0 bases clipped from V and 4 bases from J, the junction kept 14 bases outside the gene matches. Germline V gene lookup returns CDR1 SGHAT and CDR2 FQNNGV. This CDR3 is 18 amino acids long. The CDR3 spells CASSLDGREVGLRETQYF. CDR3 coding DNA: TGTGCCAGCAGCTTAGATGGCCGGGAGGTCGGGTTAAGAGAGACCCAGTACTTC.

This clonotype showed up just a few times. This sequence joins TRBV20-1 and TRBJ2-7, with 8 bases matching TRBD1. This CDR3 has 12 residues. Germline CDR1 and CDR2: DFQATT and SNEGSKA (reference sequence). V dropped 6 bases and J dropped 7; count of bases not matched to a gene: 8. In DNA, the CDR3 is TGCAGTGCACGGACAGGGTCGGATGAGCAGTACTTC. This gives the protein CSARTGSDEQYF.

The J gene is TRBJ1-1, the V gene TRBV20-1; D is uncertain. This CDR3 spans 14 amino acids. Trimming took off 5 bases at V and 4 bases at J, with 17 bases between the two ends. From germline, CDR1 is DFQATT and CDR2 SNEGSKA (reference sequence). The CDR3 DNA reads TGCAGTGCTCCAGAGGTTGGAGGTTTCACTGAAGCTTTCTTT. It specifies CSAPEVGGFTEAFF.

The chain employs TRBV27 and TRBJ1-1; D is uncertain. The CDR3 consists of 13 residues. Germline values: CDR1 MNHEY, CDR2 SMNVEV (reference sequence). V was clipped by 2 bases and J by 5 bases, with 9 bases between them. CDR3 nucleotide sequence: TGTGCCAGCAGTTTAAGGTCGGGAACTGAAGCTTTCTTT. Amino acids: CASSLRSGTEAFF.

In this sample, this clonotype turned up a few times. The gene calls are TRBV27 and TRBJ2-3; D may be TRBD1 or TRBD2 (5 bases each). With 7 bases removed from V and 4 bases from J, the gap between germline ends came to 15 bases. Germline V CDR1 and CDR2: MNHEY, SMNVEV (reference sequence). The CDR3 spans 14 residues. CDR3 sequence reads: CASTHLGGADTQYF. CDR3 sequence (DNA): TGTGCCAGCACGCACCTTGGGGGAGCAGATACGCAGTATTTT.

The chain is built from TRBV9 and TRBJ2-1; D remains ambiguous. CDR3 length: 14 residues. Trimming took off 0 bases at V and 7 bases at J, with 11 bases between the two ends. CDR1 is SGDLS and CDR2 is YYNGEE in the germline V gene. The CDR3 sequence: CASSVGDGWNEQFF. The CDR3 DNA is TGTGCCAGCAGCGTAGGGGATGGATGGAATGAGCAGTTCTTC.

This rearrangement joins TRBV6-5 to TRBJ1-1, with D unclear. Germline lookup yields CDR1 MNHEY and CDR2 SVGAGI. This CDR3 has 13 amino acids. V gave up 2 bases and J gave up 1 base, with 5 bases separating them. The CDR3 DNA is TGTGCCAGCAGTTACAAAGGGAACACTGAAGCTTTCTTT. Translated, it gives CASSYKGNTEAFF.

V is TRBV10-3 and J is TRBJ2-7; D unresolved. Germline assignment: CDR1 ENHRY and CDR2 SYGVKD. The ends were cut back, 3 bases at V and 3 bases at J, with 12 bases in the middle. The CDR3 is 14 amino acids. CDR3 region: CAISDGGRDYEQYF. The CDR3 DNA reads as TGTGCCATCAGTGACGGCGGCAGAGACTACGAGCAGTACTTC.

This clonotype was seen ten or more times. V usage is TRBV7-9 and J usage is TRBJ1-1; no clear D gene. V was clipped by 1 base and J by 4 bases, with 7 bases between them. Germline CDR1 and CDR2: SEHNR and FQNEAQ (reference sequence). The CDR3 loop spans 13 amino acids. CDR3 sequence (DNA): TGTGCCAGCAGCTTAGTGGAGGGCACTGAAGCTTTCTTT. It specifies CASSLVEGTEAFF.

Note on this clonotype: A much larger clone differs by one base, so this may be a read error. It is likely a read error, because the conserved phenylalanine at the end of the CDR3 is missing. The chain carries TRBV20-1 and TRBJ1-2, with a possible D match to TRBD1 (5 bases). The CDR3 contains 13 residues. With 5 bases removed from V and 4 bases from J, the gap between germline ends came to 14 bases. The germline V gene encodes CDR1 DFQATT and CDR2 SNEGSKA (reference sequence). For the CDR3, the DNA is TGCAGTGCTTACCGGGGGGATACCTATGGCTACACCGTC. This gives the protein CSAYRGDTYGYTV.

In this sample, this clonotype turned up many times. This chain links TRBV4-1 with TRBJ2-5, with TRBD1 as a possible D gene (5 bases). CDR1 and CDR2 from the germline V gene are MGHRA and YSYEKL. Trimming took 1 base from V and 4 from J, leaving 13 bases between them. The CDR3 covers 15 residues. CDR3 amino acids: CASSQGGTPRETQYF. The CDR3 DNA is TGCGCCAGCAGCCAAGGGGGCACCCCAAGAGAGACCCAGTACTTC.

This clonotype has a handful of counts. This rearrangement joins TRBV6-6 to TRBJ1-2, with D hard to call. V was pared by 7 bases and J by 4 bases, with 13 bases between. This CDR3 is 13 amino acids long. In germline, CDR1 is MNHNY, CDR2 SVGAGI (reference sequence). CDR3 region: CASTDPGSYGYTF. CDR3 bases: TGTGCCAGCACCGACCCGGGCAGCTATGGCTACACCTTC.

V usage is TRBV10-3 and J usage is TRBJ2-5; tentative D call: TRBD2 (6 bases). In germline, CDR1 is ENHRY, CDR2 SYGVKD. CDR3 length: 18 amino acids. Trimming removed 3 bases from V and 0 bases from J, with 20 bases in between. The CDR3: CAISEYRDGGPHQETQYF. The DNA for the CDR3 is TGTGCCATCAGTGAATACCGGGACGGGGGACCACACCAAGAGACCCAGTACTTC.

The chain uses TRBV20-1 and TRBJ2-1; the match to TRBD1 covers 9 bases. Germline V gene lookup returns CDR1 DFQATT and CDR2 SNEGSKA (reference sequence). The junction had 7 bases not matched to a gene; V was cut back by 6 bases and J by 4 bases. The CDR3 is 14 residues long. CDR3 coding DNA: TGCAGTGCCCGGGGACAGGGACTTTACAATGAGCAGTTCTTC. Amino acids: CSARGQGLYNEQFF.

The chain links TRBV20-1 to TRBJ1-1, with D maybe TRBD1 (5 bases). Between the trimmed V and J ends, which lost 2 bases and 8 bases, there was a span of 15 bases. Germline-derived CDR1 and CDR2 are DFQATT and SNEGSKA (reference sequence). The CDR3 is 13 amino acids. CDR3 sequence: CSARSGQGREAFF. DNA of the CDR3: TGCAGTGCTAGATCTGGTCAGGGCCGCGAAGCTTTCTTT.

The V call is TRBV15, the J call TRBJ2-1, with 8 bases matching TRBD2. J gave up 9 bases and V 3 bases, and 7 bases lay outside the gene matches. This CDR3 comprises 14 residues. CDR1 and CDR2 from the germline V gene are LNHNV and YYDKDF (reference sequence). The CDR3 DNA reads as TGTGCCACCAGCAGTGGAGGACTAGCCGGTGAGCAGTTCTTC. It specifies CATSSGGLAGEQFF. Variable domain in full (rest from reference TRBV15 and TRBJ2-1): DAMVIQNPRYQVTQFGKPVTLSCSQTLNHNVMYWYQQKSSQAPKLLFHYYDKDFNNEADTPDNFQSRRPNTSFCFLDIRSPGLGDTAMYLCATSSGGLAGEQFFGPGTRLTVL.

This clonotype was counted between two and nine times. The genes are TRBV6-1 and TRBJ1-1; 11 bases align to TRBD1. Trimming at V came to 2 bases and at J to 0 bases, leaving 5 bases not matched to a gene. Per the germline V gene, CDR1 is MNHNS and CDR2 is SASEGT. The CDR3 consists of 17 residues. In DNA form, the CDR3 reads TGTGCCAGCAGTGAATCAGGACAGGGGGCGCTGAACACTGAAGCTTTCTTT. Translated, it gives CASSESGQGALNTEAFF.

The chain is built from TRBV6-2 or TRBV6-3 and TRBJ2-3; no clear D gene. Trimming shortened V by 5 bases and J by 3 bases, and 15 bases separated the two germline ends. The germline V gene encodes CDR1 MNHEY and CDR2 SVGEGT. The CDR3 sequence is 15 residues long. CDR3 bases: TGTGCCAGCAGTCAATCCCGTGCCTCAACAGATACGCAGTATTTT. This sequence encodes CASSQSRASTDTQYF.